What follows are 4 T cell receptor beta chains derived from one specimen sequenced in a study of cytomegalovirus exposure and HLA in healthy donors (dated by TCRdb to the late 2010s). Libraries were constructed by the immunoSEQ multiplex PCR assay. A mixture of 60 forward primers for TCR Vbeta segments and 13 reverse primers for TCR Jbeta segments was used in the multiplex PCR. As stored in TCRdb, this immuneACCESS dataset retains in-frame rearrangements with V and J assigned. A fraction of the clones does not appear; measured against another copy, unresolved V genes explain less than half of the discrepancy, and the remainder lacks a known reason. The sample table contains about 150,000 clones; only one count was recorded for around 72% of them. In total, the top ten clones hold 3.1% of the sample. The sequenced material came from PBMCs. These TCRs come from a woman in her forties or fifties in good health and CMV-seropositive.

The chain couples TRBV9 to TRBJ2-1; 11 nucleotides agree with TRBD2. V was clipped by 3 bases and J by 7 bases; unmatched bases: 3. Germline CDR1 is SGDLS and CDR2 is YYNGEE. There are 14 residues in the CDR3. The CDR3 loop reads CASSARTSGNEQFF. For the CDR3, the DNA is TGTGCCAGCAGCGCCAGGACTAGCGGGAATGAGCAGTTCTTC. Using reference TRBV9 and TRBJ2-1 for the parts outside the CDR3, the full variable domain is DSGVTQTPKHLITATGQRVTLRCSPRSGDLSVYWYQQSLDQGLQFLIQYYNGEERAKGNILERFSAQQFPDLHSELNLSSLELGDSALYFCASSARTSGNEQFFGPGTRLTVL.

This clone is a singleton in its sample. The V call is TRBV28, the J call TRBJ1-1; weak D call: TRBD1 (5 bases). The CDR3 is made up of 13 amino acids. CDR1 is MDHEN, CDR2 SYDVKM, per germline. Trimming left V 4 bases short and J 5 bases short, with 11 bases between. CDR3 DNA: TGTGCCAGCAGTTCGGCAGGGCTGACTGAAGCTTTCTTT. It encodes CASSSAGLTEAFF.

This sequence joins TRBV6-5 and TRBJ2-7, with 10 bases matching TRBD2. Trimming took 5 bases from V and 4 from J; bases not matched to a gene: 5. Germline V gives CDR1 MNHEY, CDR2 SVGAGI. This CDR3 has 14 residues. The CDR3 loop reads CASSTLAGGYEQYF. The CDR3 bases are TGTGCCAGCAGTACTTTAGCGGGAGGTTACGAGCAGTACTTC.

The chain employs TRBV7-2 and TRBJ2-7, with 9 bases lining up with TRBD1. Germline lookup yields CDR1 SGHTA and CDR2 FQGNSA. This CDR3 is built from 15 residues. V shed 4 bases and J 3 bases; nucleotides not matched to a gene: 7. CDR3 protein: CASSSTGTGNYEQYF. The CDR3 nucleotides are TGTGCCAGCAGCTCAACCGGGACAGGGAACTACGAGCAGTACTTC.